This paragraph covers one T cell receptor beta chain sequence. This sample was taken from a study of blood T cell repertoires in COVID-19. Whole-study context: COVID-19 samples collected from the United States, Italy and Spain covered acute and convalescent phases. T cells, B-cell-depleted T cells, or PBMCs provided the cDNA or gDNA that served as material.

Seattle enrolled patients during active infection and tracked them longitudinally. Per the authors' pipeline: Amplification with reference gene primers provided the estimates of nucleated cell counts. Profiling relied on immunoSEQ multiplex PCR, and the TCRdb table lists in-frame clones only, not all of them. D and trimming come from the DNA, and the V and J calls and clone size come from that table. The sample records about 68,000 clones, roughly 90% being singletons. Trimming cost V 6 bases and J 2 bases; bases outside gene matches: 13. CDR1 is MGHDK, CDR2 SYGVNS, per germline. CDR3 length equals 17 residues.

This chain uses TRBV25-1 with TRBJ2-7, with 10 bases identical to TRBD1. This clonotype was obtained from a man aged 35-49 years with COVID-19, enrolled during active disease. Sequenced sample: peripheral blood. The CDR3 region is CASSASGGQGGTYEQYF. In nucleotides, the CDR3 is TGTGCCAGCAGCGCCTCCGGTGGACAGGGGGGGACCTACGAGCAGTACTTC.